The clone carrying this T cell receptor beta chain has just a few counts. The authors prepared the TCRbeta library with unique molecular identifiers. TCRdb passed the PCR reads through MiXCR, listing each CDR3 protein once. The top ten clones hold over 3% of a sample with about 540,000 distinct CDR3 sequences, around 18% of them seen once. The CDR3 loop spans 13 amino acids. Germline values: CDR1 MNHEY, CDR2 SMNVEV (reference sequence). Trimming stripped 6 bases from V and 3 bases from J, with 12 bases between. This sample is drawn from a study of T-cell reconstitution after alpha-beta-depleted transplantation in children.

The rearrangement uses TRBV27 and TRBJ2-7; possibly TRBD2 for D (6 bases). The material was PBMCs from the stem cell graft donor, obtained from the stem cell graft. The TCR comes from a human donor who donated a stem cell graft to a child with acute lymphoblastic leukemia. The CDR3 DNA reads TGTGCCAGCAGATGCTGGGACTGCTACGAGCAGTACTTC. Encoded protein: CASRCWDCYEQYF.